Below, 27 T cell receptor beta chains from the same sample are listed, as sequenced in a study of blood T cell repertoires in COVID-19. Only in-frame clones appear in the TCRdb table, and some are missing; sequencing was by immunoSEQ multiplex PCR. The sample shows over 30,000 clones, over 75% of them seen only once. Specimen: peripheral blood. The receptors were gathered from a woman aged 60 to 75 with active COVID-19.

V is TRBV6-6 and J is TRBJ2-3; 8 bases map to TRBD2. Germline lookup yields CDR1 MNHNY and CDR2 SVGAGI (reference sequence). There are 17 residues in the CDR3. With V trimmed by 5 bases and J by 0 bases, 10 bases remained unmatched. CDR3 protein: CASSPWGGGTSTDTQYF. The DNA of the CDR3 is TGTGCCAGCAGTCCCTGGGGCGGGGGGACTAGCACAGATACGCAGTATTTT.

The V and J genes are TRBV28 and TRBJ1-1, with TRBD1 identical over 7 bases. The CDR3 spans 15 residues. The germline CDR1 and CDR2 sequences are MDHEN and SYDVKM. J gave up 10 bases and V 2 bases, and 13 bases lay outside the gene matches. The CDR3 DNA reads TGTGCCAGCAGTTTACCCATGGGGGGACAGTACGGAGCTTTCTTT. This encodes CASSLPMGGQYGAFF.

The chain is built from TRBV20-1 and TRBJ2-5; TRBD2 agrees at 8 bases. CDR3 length equals 14 residues. With V trimmed by 5 bases and J by 5 bases, 10 bases remained unmatched. The germline V gene has CDR1 DFQATT and CDR2 SNEGSKA (reference sequence). The CDR3 DNA is TGCAGTGCTCGTGGTGCGGGGGGAGGCGAGACCCAGTACTTC. It specifies CSARGAGGGETQYF.

The table lists this clone with a few counts. The chain uses TRBV21-1 and TRBJ2-1; no check of the table's D call, TRBD2, against the DNA was made. TRBV21-1 is designated a pseudogene. This CDR3 is built from 15 residues. CDR3 nucleotide sequence: TGTGCCAGCAGCAAAACTAGCGGGAGGGCCAATGAGCAGTTCTTC. It specifies CASSKTSGRANEQFF.

The chain joins TRBV19 to TRBJ1-4; 12 positions match TRBD1. With V trimmed by 7 bases and J by 2 bases, 8 bases remained unmatched. CDR1 is LNHDA and CDR2 is SQIVND in the germline V gene (reference sequence). The CDR3 is made up of 17 amino acids. CDR3 in DNA: TGTGCCAGTACCGGGACAGGGGGCTCTTTCACTAATGAAAAACTGTTTTTT. This codes for CASTGTGGSFTNEKLFF.

The V gene is TRBV19, the J gene TRBJ2-3; perhaps TRBD2 as D (6 bases). Trimming took 3 bases from V and 2 from J, leaving 18 bases between them. The germline V gene encodes CDR1 LNHDA and CDR2 SQIVND (reference sequence). The CDR3 extends over 17 amino acids. The CDR3 DNA follows: TGTGCCAGTAGTATGGGGGATCGAAGCGGGTCCACAGATACGCAGTATTTT. This gives the protein CASSMGDRSGSTDTQYF.

This clone was observed a handful of times. The CDR3 nucleotides read TGTGCCAGCAGGACTTCGGGGGGAGTAGAAGCTTTCTTT. Translating gives CASRTSGGVEAFF. The chain carries TRBV27 and TRBJ1-1; weak D call: TRBD1 (5 bases). The CDR3 is 13 residues long. Trimming stripped 6 bases from V and 8 bases from J, with 16 bases between. The germline V gene has CDR1 MNHEY and CDR2 SMNVEV (reference sequence).

The chain recombines TRBV27 with TRBJ1-1, with unresolved D. The CDR3 has 13 amino acids. CDR1 MNHEY and CDR2 SMNVEV come from the germline V gene (reference sequence). With 3 bases removed from V and 1 base from J, the gap between germline ends came to 6 bases. For the CDR3, the DNA is TGTGCCAGCAGTTTTAGAACGAACACTGAAGCTTTCTTT. It encodes CASSFRTNTEAFF.

The chain carries TRBV27 and TRBJ2-1, with 13 positions matching TRBD2. The CDR3 is 16 amino acids. Per germline, CDR1 MNHEY and CDR2 SMNVEV (reference sequence). After removal of 3 bases from V and 4 bases from J, the junction contained 3 bases not matched to a gene. CDR3 bases: TGTGCCAGCAGTTTCCTGACTAGCGGGGGGTACAATGAGCAGTTCTTC. Residues: CASSFLTSGGYNEQFF.

The rearrangement joins TRBV5-4 to TRBJ1-6; the D gene is possibly TRBD1 (5 bases). The germline gives CDR1 SGHNT, CDR2 YYREEE (reference sequence). The V end lost 2 bases, the J end lost 13 bases, and 19 bases lay between the germline ends. CDR3 length equals 15 residues. CDR3 in amino acids: CASSLDGGPSAPLHF. The CDR3 DNA sequence: TGTGCCAGCAGCTTAGACGGGGGACCTAGCGCTCCCCTCCACTTT. Based on the CDR3 plus reference TRBV5-4 and TRBJ1-6, the full variable domain is ETGVTQSPTHLIKTRGQQVTLRCSSQSGHNTVSWYQQALGQGPQFIFQYYREEENGRGNFPPRFSGLQFPNYSSELNVNALELDDSALYLCASSLDGGPSAPLHFGNGTRLTVT.

The chain combines TRBV7-3 with TRBJ1-1; tentatively, D is TRBD1 (6 bases). CDR3 size: 16 residues. Trimming took 4 bases from V and 0 from J, leaving 15 bases between them. In germline, CDR1 is SGHTA, CDR2 FQGTGA. This CDR3 reads CASSSPGGGLNTEAFF. The CDR3 bases are TGTGCCAGCAGCTCGCCGGGCGGGGGCCTGAACACTGAAGCTTTCTTT. The full variable domain, its missing parts supplied by reference TRBV7-3 and TRBJ1-1, is GAGVSQTPSNKVTEKGKYVELRCDPISGHTALYWYRQSLGQGPEFLIYFQGTGAADDSGLPNDRFFAVRPEGSVSTLKIQRTERGDSAVYLCASSSPGGGLNTEAFFGQGTRLTVV.

The chain is built from TRBV11-2 and TRBJ2-3; a possible D gene is TRBD1 (6 bases). Germline CDR1 is SGHAT and CDR2 is FQNNGV. CDR3 size: 15 residues. The V and J ends lost 5 bases and 2 bases respectively, with 14 bases between them. In nucleotides, the CDR3 is TGTGCCAGCAGCCCGCAGGGGACCACCACAGATACGCAGTATTTT. Translating it yields CASSPQGTTTDTQYF.

In this sample, this clone turned up once. CDR3: CATRPGRAIRLNEAFF. In DNA form, the CDR3 reads TGTGCCACCCGCCCGGGCAGGGCAATTCGGTTAAATGAAGCTTTCTTT. The chain links TRBV7-8 to TRBJ1-1; D may be TRBD1 (5 bases). Per the germline V gene, CDR1 is SGHVS and CDR2 is FQNEAQ. Trimming shortened V by 10 bases and J by 7 bases, and 28 bases separated the two germline ends. The CDR3 is 16 residues long.

The chain employs TRBV28 and TRBJ1-1, with TRBD1 identical over 8 bases. Germline lookup yields CDR1 MDHEN and CDR2 SYDVKM. This CDR3 is built from 12 residues. The V segment lost 6 bases and the J segment 11 bases; nucleotides outside the gene matches: 8. The CDR3, as DNA: TGTGCCAGCAGCGACCGGACAGGGTCGGCTTTCTTT. Translation: CASSDRTGSAFF. Full variable domain (rest looked up from reference TRBV28 and TRBJ1-1): DVKVTQSSRYLVKRTGEKVFLECVQDMDHENMFWYRQDPGLGLRLIYFSYDVKMKEKGDIPEGYSVSREKKERFSLILESASTNQTSMYLCASSDRTGSAFFGQGTRLTVV.

The gene calls are TRBV6-5 and TRBJ2-1; D remains ambiguous. Germline values: CDR1 MNHEY, CDR2 SVGAGI. V was pared by 10 bases and J by 6 bases, with 10 bases between. This CDR3 contains 11 residues. The CDR3 bases are TGTGCCATTGCAGTCGTCAATGAGCAGTTCTTC. Encoded protein: CAIAVVNEQFF.

V gene TRBV5-1 combines with J gene TRBJ2-2; 7 nucleotides align to TRBD1. The V gene end was trimmed by 2 bases and the J gene end by 1 base; junction bases not matched to a gene: 5. CDR3 length: 16 amino acids. Germline V gene lookup returns CDR1 SGHRS and CDR2 YFSETQ. The CDR3 spells CASSLRTGLNTGELFF. CDR3 in DNA: TGCGCCAGCAGCTTACGGACAGGCCTGAACACCGGGGAGCTGTTTTTT. Complete variable domain (other parts from reference TRBV5-1 and TRBJ2-2): KAGVTQTPRYLIKTRGQQVTLSCSPISGHRSVSWYQQTPGQGLQFLFEYFSETQRNKGNFPGRFSGRQFSNSRSEMNVSTLELGDSALYLCASSLRTGLNTGELFFGEGSRLTVL.

The CDR3 DNA is TGTGCCAGCAGTTTAATTGGACACACAGGCCCAGATACGCAGTATTTT. Amino acid sequence: CASSLIGHTGPDTQYF. V usage is TRBV27 and J usage is TRBJ2-3, with D perhaps matching TRBD1 (5 bases). The germline gives CDR1 MNHEY, CDR2 SMNVEV (reference sequence). The germline V and J ends were trimmed by 2 bases and 4 bases, with 16 bases remaining between them. CDR3 length: 16 residues.

The chain has TRBV14 and TRBJ2-7, with TRBD2 identical over 14 bases. CDR1 is SGHDN and CDR2 is FVKESK in the germline V gene. The V segment lost 2 bases and the J segment 1 base; nucleotides outside the gene matches: 10. The CDR3 has 19 residues. CDR3: CASSQIGLAGGTNSYEQYF. The CDR3 DNA is TGTGCCAGCAGCCAAATAGGACTAGCGGGAGGCACAAATTCCTACGAGCAGTACTTC.

The chain uses TRBV7-2 and TRBJ2-1; 9 nucleotides line up with TRBD2. V lost 1 base, J lost 0 bases, and 4 bases stayed unmatched. The germline gives CDR1 SGHTA, CDR2 FQGNSA. This CDR3 has 17 amino acids. CDR3 in amino acids: CASSLVGLARSYNEQFF. Written as DNA, the CDR3 is TGTGCCAGCAGCTTAGTGGGACTAGCTCGCTCCTACAATGAGCAGTTCTTC.

This sequence joins TRBV7-8 and TRBJ2-3; TRBD2 matches at 13 bases. The trim removed 4 bases at V and 6 bases at J, leaving 4 bases unmatched. This CDR3 has 15 amino acids. From germline, CDR1 is SGHVS and CDR2 FQNEAQ. This chain's CDR3 is CASSSLAGGRDTQYF. The CDR3 nucleotides read TGTGCCAGCAGCTCACTAGCGGGGGGGCGCGATACGCAGTATTTT.

This chain connects TRBV11-3 to TRBJ2-5; 7 positions match TRBD1. Trimming removed 5 bases from V and 5 bases from J; junction bases left unmatched: 5. The germline CDR1 and CDR2 sequences are SGHNT and YENEEA. The CDR3 is 13 residues long. The CDR3 reads CASSQSQGETQYF. The CDR3 DNA is TGTGCCAGCAGCCAGTCACAGGGGGAGACCCAGTACTTC.

The chain carries TRBV11-3 and TRBJ2-1, with TRBD1 identical over 8 bases. From germline, CDR1 is SGHNT and CDR2 YENEEA. The V segment lost 5 bases and the J segment 4 bases; nucleotides outside the gene matches: 7. The CDR3 loop spans 15 amino acids. CDR3 coding DNA: TGTGCCAGCAGCCAAGACAGGGGATCTTACAATGAGCAGTTCTTC. It translates to CASSQDRGSYNEQFF.

The chain combines TRBV6-1 with TRBJ2-7; D is perhaps TRBD2 (5 bases). V was clipped by 3 bases and J by 1 base, with 16 bases between them. The CDR3 has 16 amino acids. Germline loops: CDR1 MNHNS, CDR2 SASEGT. The CDR3 sequence is CASSDGFKRRSYEQYF. DNA for the CDR3: TGTGCCAGCAGTGACGGATTTAAGCGGAGATCCTACGAGCAGTACTTC.

The genes are TRBV7-2 and TRBJ2-3; 11 bases are shared with TRBD1. From germline, CDR1 is SGHTA and CDR2 FQGNSA. Unmatched junction bases numbered 9, after V lost 5 bases and J lost 8 bases. CDR3 length equals 15 residues. CDR3 in amino acids: CASSPPDRGQSTQYF. CDR3 nucleotide sequence: TGTGCCAGCAGCCCTCCGGACAGGGGGCAAAGTACGCAGTATTTT.

The V gene is TRBV5-4, the J gene TRBJ2-2; TRBD2 aligns across 10 bases. CDR3 length equals 16 residues. J gave up 5 bases and V 1 base, and 5 bases lay outside the gene matches. Per the germline V gene, CDR1 is SGHNT and CDR2 is YYREEE (reference sequence). CDR3 amino acids: CASSLNPSGGTGELFF. CDR3 in DNA: TGTGCCAGCAGCTTGAATCCTAGCGGGGGTACCGGGGAGCTGTTTTTT.

V and J are TRBV27 and TRBJ2-2, with 9 positions matching TRBD1. This CDR3 contains 15 residues. Germline trimming cut 4 bases from V and 4 bases from J; bases unmatched to any gene: 4. Per the germline V gene, CDR1 is MNHEY and CDR2 is SMNVEV (reference sequence). CDR3 coding DNA: TGTGCCAGCAGTTGGACAGGGGTGACCACCGGGGAGCTGTTTTTT. This gives the protein CASSWTGVTTGELFF.

The chain couples TRBV18 to TRBJ1-1; D may be TRBD1 (6 bases). The CDR3 covers 14 residues. Deletions cut 5 bases from V and 4 bases from J, with 14 bases between. Germline V gene data show CDR1 as KGHSH and CDR2 as LQKENI. As DNA, the CDR3 is TGTGCCAGCTCAAGGTACAGGGAGGGCACTGAAGCTTTCTTT. Protein sequence: CASSRYREGTEAFF. The full variable domain, rest sourced from reference TRBV18 and TRBJ1-1, is NAGVMQNPRHLVRRRGQEARLRCSPMKGHSHVYWYRQLPEEGLKFMVYLQKENIIDESGMPKERFSAEFPKEGPSILRIQQVVRGDSAAYFCASSRYREGTEAFFGQGTRLTVV.